The entry that follows covers one T cell receptor (beta chain) sequence. This clone's antigen is unknown. No base quality information exists; no much larger clone differs at one position. The study was a case-control design nested within a healthcare worker cohort in London, UK, with weekly nasopharyngeal swab PCR tests and blood sampling. Healthcare workers were recruited between 23 and 31 March 2020, during the week of the UK lockdown, and were followed weekly for up to roughly 16 weeks. This entry is derived from a study of early T cells in non-severe SARS-CoV-2 infection (dated by TCRdb to the early 2020s). A note on the overall study: Bulk RNA from unsorted whole blood was used for TCR sequencing, so alpha and beta chains could not be paired. The research as a whole found: VDJdb matching was skewed toward anti-spike CD8 responses and likely underestimated virus-specific expansions by missing private and CD4 specificities.

The cysteine opens and the phenylalanine closes a CDR3 of 13 amino acids. Only the CDR3 region is kept as DNA, spanning 39 bases read in frame from base 1. CDR1 and CDR2 (SGHTA, FQGNSA) derive from the germline V gene. Trimming takes 2 bases from V and 9 bases from J, and the germline ends sit 11 bases apart. Libraries were made using 5' RACE. The data were produced on a NextSeq 500. To correct for sequencing error and PCR bias, the TCR library protocol tagged individual cDNA molecules with unique molecular identifiers. Sequencing covered both TCR alpha and beta chains, and within each sample the abundances of alpha and beta sequences were tightly co-correlated. On the study's bioinformatics: Decombinator V4 was used to annotate TCR sequences for V gene, J gene and CDR3. Expanded TCRs were defined as changing significantly between any two time points under a Poisson model with p below 0.0001. TCR abundances were normalised to the total number of TCRs sequenced in each sample and reported as counts per million. MAIT TCRs were defined by TRAV1-2 paired with TRAJ12, TRAJ20 or TRAJ33, and iNKT TCRs by TRAV10 paired with TRAJ18. A search of VDJdb, accessed on 1 November 2021, was run for TCRs annotated to CMV, EBV and SARS-CoV-2, with TCRs annotated for multiple antigens excluded. Using fastp at Q25 and MiXCR, TCRdb reprocessed the public reads and kept productive beta chains. Identical CDR3 proteins give one entry, which carries the most common genes and DNA. What appears here as the V and J calls and clone size reflects TCRdb's work, not the paper's. In this sample the table shows tens of thousands of distinct CDR3 sequences, about 16% of which occur a single time. Less than 7% of the sample is in the top ten clones.

This TCR was sampled from an adult who was a healthcare worker with PCR-confirmed SARS-CoV-2 infection or an uninfected control (not recorded which). The chain joins TRBV7-2 to TRBJ1-5; the D segment cannot be called with confidence. The sample was whole blood. The CDR3 in this case is CASSLHPLTPQHF. The nucleotide sequence reads as follows: TGTGCCAGCAGCTTACACCCTCTTACGCCCCAGCATTTT.